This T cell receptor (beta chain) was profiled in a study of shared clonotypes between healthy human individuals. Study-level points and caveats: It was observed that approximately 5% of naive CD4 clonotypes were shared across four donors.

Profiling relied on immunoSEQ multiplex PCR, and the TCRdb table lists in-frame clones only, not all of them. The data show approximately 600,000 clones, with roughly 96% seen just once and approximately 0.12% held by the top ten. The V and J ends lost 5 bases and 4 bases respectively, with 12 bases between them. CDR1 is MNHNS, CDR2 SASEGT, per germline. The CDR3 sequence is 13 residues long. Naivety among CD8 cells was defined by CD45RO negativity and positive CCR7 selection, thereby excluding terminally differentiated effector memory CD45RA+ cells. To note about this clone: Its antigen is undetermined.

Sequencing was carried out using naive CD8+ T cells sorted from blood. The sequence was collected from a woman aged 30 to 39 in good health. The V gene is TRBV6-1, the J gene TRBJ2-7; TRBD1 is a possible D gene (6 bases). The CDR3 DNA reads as TGTGCCAGCAGTCCGGGACACAATTACGAGCAGTACTTC. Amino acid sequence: CASSPGHNYEQYF.